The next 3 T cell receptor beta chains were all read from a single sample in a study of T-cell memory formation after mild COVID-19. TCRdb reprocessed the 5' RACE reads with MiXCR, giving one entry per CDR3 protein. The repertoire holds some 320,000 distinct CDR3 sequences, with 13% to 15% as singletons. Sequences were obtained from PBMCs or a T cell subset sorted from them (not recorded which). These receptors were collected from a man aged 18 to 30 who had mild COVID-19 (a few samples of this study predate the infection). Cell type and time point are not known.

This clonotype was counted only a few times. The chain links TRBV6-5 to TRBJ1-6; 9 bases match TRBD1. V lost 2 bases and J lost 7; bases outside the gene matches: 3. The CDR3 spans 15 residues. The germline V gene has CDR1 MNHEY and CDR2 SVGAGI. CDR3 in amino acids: CASSYTGQGNSPLHF. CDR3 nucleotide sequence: TGTGCCAGCAGTTACACCGGACAGGGGAATTCACCCCTCCACTTT.

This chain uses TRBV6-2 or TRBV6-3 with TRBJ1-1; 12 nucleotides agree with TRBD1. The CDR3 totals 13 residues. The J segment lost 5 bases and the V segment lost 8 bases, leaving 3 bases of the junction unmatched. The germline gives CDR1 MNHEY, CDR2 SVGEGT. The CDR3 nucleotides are TGTGCCAGCCGGGACAGGGGGCGAACTGAAGCTTTCTTT. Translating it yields CASRDRGRTEAFF.

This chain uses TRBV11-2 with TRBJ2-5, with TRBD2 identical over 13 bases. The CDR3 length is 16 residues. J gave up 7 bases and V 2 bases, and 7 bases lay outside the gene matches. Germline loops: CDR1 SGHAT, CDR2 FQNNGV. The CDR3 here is CASSLTSGGAVGTQYF. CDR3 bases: TGTGCCAGCAGCTTAACTAGCGGGGGGGCCGTTGGGACCCAGTACTTC.